The clone carrying this T cell receptor (beta chain) was observed a few times. Trimming shortened V by 6 bases and J by 6 bases, and 11 bases separated the two germline ends. The CDR3 consists of 13 residues. This sample is part of a study of blood T cells in healthy people across ages. A second 7 to 11 cycle PCR used barcoded and J-beta primers. TCRdb itself ran the 5' RACE reads through MiXCR, one entry per CDR3 protein. This sample has 1.5 million to 2 million distinct CDR3 sequences, with 28% found just once. The TCR sequence derives from a woman between 25 and 40 years old in good health. This rearrangement joins TRBV12-3 or TRBV12-4 to TRBJ1-4, with a tentative D call TRBD1 (6 bases). The material sequenced was blood. Written as DNA, the CDR3 is TGTGCCAGCAGATCGGACAGCTATGAAAAACTGTTTTTT. The encoded protein is CASRSDSYEKLFF.